What follows are 16 T cell receptor beta chains derived from one specimen sequenced in a study of Graves' ophthalmopathy and Graves' hyperthyroidism. RNA transcripts were the template, and TCR beta CDR3 regions were amplified from them. HTBI-primed RT-PCR formed the first round, and a multiplex PCR formed the second. Via MiXCR, TCRdb re-called the multiplex PCR reads, giving one row per CDR3 protein. Of hundreds of thousands of distinct CDR3 sequences listed, 35% to 45% are singletons. Sequencing was done on a sample of peripheral blood. All receptors derive from an adult man with Graves' ophthalmopathy.

A word on this clonotype: The junction and the germline gene differ at one end; a read error may be behind it. The chain links TRBV10-2 to TRBJ1-1; unclear D gene. The germline gives CDR1 WSHSY, CDR2 SAAADI. The length of the CDR3 is 12 residues. The CDR3, as DNA: TGTGCCAGCAGTGATAAGGGCACTGAAGCTTTCTTT. This sequence encodes CASSDKGTEAFF.

This clonotype was counted ten times or more. The rearrangement joins TRBV2 to TRBJ1-1, with D perhaps matching TRBD1 (6 bases). The germline gives CDR1 SNHLY, CDR2 FYNNEI. CDR3 length: 14 amino acids. The V end was cut by 7 bases, the J end by 1 base, with 13 bases between. The CDR3 DNA follows: TGTGCCAGCACCTCAGGGGCCGAGAACACTGAAGCTTTCTTT. This codes for CASTSGAENTEAFF.

The J gene is TRBJ2-5, the V gene TRBV29-1; D is ambiguous. V dropped 4 bases and J dropped 2 bases, with 8 bases sitting between them. The CDR3 runs 12 residues. Germline loops: CDR1 SQVTM, CDR2 ANQGSEA. This CDR3 reads CSVVGRQETQYF. The CDR3, as DNA: TGCAGCGTTGTCGGCCGGCAAGAGACCCAGTACTTC.

As to this clonotype: One end of the junction is discordant with germline, which a read error may explain. The chain employs TRBV20-1 and TRBJ2-2; D unclear. CDR3 size: 15 residues. Germline lookup yields CDR1 DFQATT and CDR2 SNEGSKA (reference sequence). The CDR3 loop is CSARDGVWWTGELFF. The CDR3 nucleotides read TGCAGTGCCAGAGATGGGGTCTGGTGGACCGGGGAGCTGTTTTTT.

This clonotype was recorded a few times. A much larger clone sits a single nucleotide away, making a read error possible. This sequence joins TRBV4-3 and TRBJ1-2; no definite D call. The CDR3 is made up of 15 amino acids. Germline values: CDR1 LGHNA, CDR2 YSLEER. The DNA for the CDR3 is TGCACCAGCAGCCAAGTGGCAGGTCCCAACTATGGCTACACCTTC. It translates to CTSSQVAGPNYGYTF.

This clonotype was seen ten or more times. This chain joins TRBV15 and TRBJ1-2; 9 nucleotides align to TRBD1. Germline trimming cut 6 bases from V and 4 bases from J; bases unmatched to any gene: 6. The CDR3 runs 14 residues. CDR1 and CDR2 (germline): LNHNV, YYDKDF (reference sequence). The chain's CDR3 is CATRRQGVSYGYTF. The CDR3 bases are TGTGCCACCAGGAGACAGGGGGTTAGCTATGGCTACACCTTC.

This clonotype showed up many times. V gene TRBV3-1 combines with J gene TRBJ1-5; a possible D gene is TRBD1 (5 bases). V was trimmed by 1 base and J by 7 bases, leaving 11 bases between them. Germline values: CDR1 LGHDT, CDR2 YNNKEL (reference sequence). The CDR3 totals 14 residues. The CDR3 DNA reads as TGTGCCAGCAGCCAAGCGACGGGGCAGCAGCCCCAGCATTTT. Translation: CASSQATGQQPQHF.

This chain joins TRBV19 and TRBJ2-2, with TRBD1 identical over 11 bases. The CDR3 contains 13 residues. Trimming at V came to 6 bases and at J to 7 bases, leaving 1 base not matched to a gene. Germline CDR1 reads LNHDA; CDR2 reads SQIVND (reference sequence). This chain's CDR3 is CASRGTGGGELFF. In DNA form, the CDR3 reads TGTGCCAGTAGGGGGACAGGGGGCGGGGAGCTGTTTTTT. Variable domain in full (rest from reference TRBV19 and TRBJ2-2): DGGITQSPKYLFRKEGQNVTLSCEQNLNHDAMYWYRQDPGQGLRLIYYSQIVNDFQKGDIAEGYSVSREKKESFPLTVTSAQKNPTAFYLCASRGTGGGELFFGEGSRLTVL.

This clonotype occurred a few times. J is TRBJ2-2 and V is TRBV9, with a possible D match to TRBD2 (6 bases). The germline CDR1 and CDR2 sequences are SGDLS and YYNGEE. This CDR3 comprises 13 residues. Between the trimmed V and J ends, which lost 6 bases and 2 bases, there was a span of 8 bases. The CDR3 protein is CASMGGNTGELFF. The CDR3 DNA reads TGTGCCAGCATGGGGGGAAACACCGGGGAGCTGTTTTTT.

This chain links TRBV7-9 with TRBJ2-2; D may be TRBD1 or TRBD2 (5 bases each). The CDR3 has 15 residues. V was pared by 1 base and J by 6 bases, with 12 bases between. Germline values: CDR1 SEHNR, CDR2 FQNEAQ (reference sequence). The CDR3 nucleotides read TGTGCCAGCAGCTTAGAAGGCGAGGGGTCCGGGGAGCTGTTTTTT. It yields the protein CASSLEGEGSGELFF.

This sequence joins TRBV24-1 and TRBJ1-4; a weak D match, TRBD1 (6 bases). The CDR3 consists of 15 residues. CDR1 and CDR2 from the germline V gene are KGHDR and SFDVKD. V lost 7 bases to trimming and J lost 4 bases, with 15 bases between them. The CDR3 reads CATRDSGTLNEKLFF. In DNA, the CDR3 is TGTGCCACCAGGGACTCGGGGACACTTAATGAAAAACTGTTTTTT.

As regards this clonotype: A much bigger clone sits one base away, suggesting this may be a read error. The chain links TRBV5-1 to TRBJ1-1; D is unclear. CDR3 length: 13 amino acids. Deletions cut 7 bases from V and 2 bases from J, with 12 bases between. The germline V gene has CDR1 SGHRS and CDR2 YFSETQ. The CDR3 reads CASRGKGNTEAFF. The CDR3, as DNA: TGCGCCAGCCGAGGCAAGGGAAACACTGAAGCTTTCTTT.

The chain carries TRBV29-1 and TRBJ1-2; TRBD1 aligns across 9 bases. The germline V gene has CDR1 SQVTM and CDR2 ANQGSEA. This CDR3 spans 14 amino acids. Trimming took 4 bases from V and 5 from J; bases not matched to a gene: 8. The CDR3 loop is CSVAARTGAYGYTF. CDR3 in DNA: TGCAGCGTTGCAGCCAGGACAGGGGCGTATGGCTACACCTTC.

Many counts were recorded for this clonotype. This chain uses TRBV9 with TRBJ1-5, with D possibly matching TRBD1 (6 bases). Germline-derived CDR1 and CDR2 are SGDLS and YYNGEE. The V end was cut by 7 bases, the J end by 6 bases, with 17 bases between. This CDR3 region has 14 residues. CDR3 residues: CASSKQGGAQPQHF. The CDR3 nucleotides are TGTGCCAGCTCCAAACAGGGTGGAGCTCAGCCCCAGCATTTT.

In this sample, this clonotype turned up many times. This chain joins TRBV20-1 and TRBJ2-2; possibly TRBD1 for D (5 bases). Germline CDR1 is DFQATT and CDR2 is SNEGSKA (reference sequence). This CDR3 is built from 14 residues. V lost 6 bases and J lost 0, with 11 bases in between. Here the CDR3 reads CSATDTANTGELFF. The CDR3 nucleotides are TGCAGTGCGACGGACACAGCGAACACCGGGGAGCTGTTTTTT.

With regard to this clonotype: A much larger clone lies one base from this, so it may be a read error. CDR3 residues: CAGSQEGRPSRPQHF. In DNA, the CDR3 is TGTGCCGGCAGCCAAGAAGGGCGGCCGTCTCGGCCCCAGCATTTT. V usage is TRBV4-2 and J usage is TRBJ1-5; no definite D call. From germline, CDR1 is LGHNA and CDR2 YNFKEQ. The CDR3 has 15 amino acids.